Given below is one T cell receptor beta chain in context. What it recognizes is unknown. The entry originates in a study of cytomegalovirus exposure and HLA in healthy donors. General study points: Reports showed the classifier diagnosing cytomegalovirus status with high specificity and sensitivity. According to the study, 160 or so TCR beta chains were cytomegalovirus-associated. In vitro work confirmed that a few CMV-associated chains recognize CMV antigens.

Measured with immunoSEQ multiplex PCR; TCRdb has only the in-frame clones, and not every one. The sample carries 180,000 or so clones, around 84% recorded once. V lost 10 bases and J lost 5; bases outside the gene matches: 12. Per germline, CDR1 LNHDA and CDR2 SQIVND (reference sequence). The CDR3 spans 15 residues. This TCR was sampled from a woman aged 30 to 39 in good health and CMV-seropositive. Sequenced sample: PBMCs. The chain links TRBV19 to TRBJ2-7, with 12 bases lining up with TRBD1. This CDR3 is CATSSTGTGGNEQYF. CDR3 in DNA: TGTGCCACCTCCTCTACCGGGACAGGGGGCAACGAGCAGTACTTC.